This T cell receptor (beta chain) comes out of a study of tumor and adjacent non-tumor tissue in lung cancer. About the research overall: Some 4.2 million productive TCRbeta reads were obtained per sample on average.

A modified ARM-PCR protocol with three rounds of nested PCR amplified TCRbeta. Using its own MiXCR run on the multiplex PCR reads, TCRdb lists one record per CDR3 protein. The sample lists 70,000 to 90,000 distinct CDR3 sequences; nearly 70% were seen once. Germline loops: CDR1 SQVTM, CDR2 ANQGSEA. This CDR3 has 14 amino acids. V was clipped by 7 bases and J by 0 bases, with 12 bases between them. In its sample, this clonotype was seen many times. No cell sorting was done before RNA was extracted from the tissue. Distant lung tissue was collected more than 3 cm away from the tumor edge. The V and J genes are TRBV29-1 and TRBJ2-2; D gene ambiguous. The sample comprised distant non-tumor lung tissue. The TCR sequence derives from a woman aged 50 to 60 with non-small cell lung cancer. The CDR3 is CSASVGSNTGELFF. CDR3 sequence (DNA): TGCAGCGCCTCCGTGGGATCGAACACCGGGGAGCTGTTTTTT.